This T cell receptor beta chain was identified in a study of long-term antiretroviral therapy in people with HIV. As to this clone: Its antigen is still unknown.

Specimens held roughly 0.9-10 million cryopreserved PBMC prior to DNA extraction. The CDR3 consists of 16 residues. Germline V gene sequence: CDR1 MNHEY, CDR2 SMNVEV (reference sequence). V lost 1 base and J 7 bases, leaving 16 bases between the germline ends. Whole-study results and caveats: Following ART, diversity rose but still fell short of transplant donor controls.

The assay used was immunoSEQ (version v3.0), run at survey level. Roughly 40,000-55,000 T-cell genomes per sample were the sequencing target. Data came from immunoSEQ multiplex PCR; TCRdb stores just in-frame clones and leaves some out. The sample consists of tens of thousands of clones, almost 95% of them appearing once. The sequence was obtained from a woman between 45 and 65 years old with HIV. Sample: unsorted PBMCs, taken 4.4 years after starting antiretroviral therapy. This rearrangement joins TRBV27 to TRBJ2-2; either TRBD1 or TRBD2 may fit D (6 bases each). CDR3 nucleotide sequence: TGTGCCAGCAGTTTATGGGGGGCGCGATTCGTCGGGGAGCTGTTTTTT. It yields the protein CASSLWGARFVGELFF.